Each of the 14 T cell receptor beta chains below was sequenced from the same sample in a study of cytomegalovirus exposure and HLA in healthy donors. PCR was performed using 60 Vbeta and 13 Jbeta primers. The data were produced by immunoSEQ multiplex PCR, yet TCRdb's version contains in-frame clones alone and is incomplete. The table lists more than 200,000 clones, roughly 80% of them singletons. Input material: PBMCs. The receptors come from a middle-aged man in good health and CMV-seronegative.

CDR3 sequence: CASSESRTVPNYGYTF. In DNA, the CDR3 is TGTGCCAGCAGTGAATCCCGGACAGTTCCTAACTATGGCTACACCTTC. The V call is TRBV2, the J call TRBJ1-2, with D maybe TRBD1 (6 bases). Trimming stripped 2 bases from V and 0 bases from J, with 13 bases between. Germline V gives CDR1 SNHLY, CDR2 FYNNEI. CDR3 size: 16 residues.

The chain employs TRBV5-5 and TRBJ1-5; TRBD1 matches at 9 bases. Germline CDR1 is SGHKS and CDR2 is YYEKEE (reference sequence). This CDR3 is 14 amino acids long. V shed 4 bases and J 5 bases; nucleotides not matched to a gene: 4. The CDR3 sequence: CASSRGQGHQPQHF. In nucleotides, the CDR3 is TGTGCCAGCAGCCGGGGACAGGGACATCAGCCCCAGCATTTT.

The chain employs TRBV2 and TRBJ2-3, with a tentative D call TRBD2 (5 bases). Trimming cost V 6 bases and J 2 bases, with 12 bases left between them. The germline V gene encodes CDR1 SNHLY and CDR2 FYNNEI. The CDR3 contains 14 residues. CDR3 bases: TGTGCCAGCAGGACTGGCGGACTCACAGATACGCAGTATTTT. This translates into CASRTGGLTDTQYF.

The CDR3 DNA follows: TGTGCTAGTGGTTTGGGACTAGCGGGAGATACGCAGTATTTT. It encodes CASGLGLAGDTQYF. The chain links TRBV12-5 to TRBJ2-3, with 10 bases aligning to TRBD2. The CDR3 runs 14 residues. CDR1 LGHNT and CDR2 FRNRAP come from the germline V gene. The trim removed 1 base at V and 5 bases at J, leaving 0 bases unmatched.

The chain uses TRBV19 and TRBJ2-2, with D maybe TRBD1 (6 bases). Germline-derived CDR1 and CDR2 are LNHDA and SQIVND (reference sequence). V shed 8 bases and J shed 0 bases, with 7 bases lying between them. There are 13 residues in the CDR3. The CDR3: CASGQTNTGELFF. The CDR3, as DNA: TGTGCCAGTGGACAGACGAACACCGGGGAGCTGTTTTTT.

The chain recombines TRBV13 with TRBJ1-2; D perhaps matches TRBD1 (6 bases). There are 13 residues in the CDR3. The germline V gene encodes CDR1 PRHDT and CDR2 FYEKMQ (reference sequence). Trimming left V 3 bases short and J 8 bases short, with 13 bases between. Here the CDR3 DNA reads TGTGCCAGCAGCTTGGGCGGGGGGGGCGGCTACACCTTC. It encodes CASSLGGGGGYTF.

The chain combines TRBV7-3 with TRBJ2-3; D is ambiguous. Trimming removed 5 bases from V and 6 bases from J, with 15 bases in between. Germline-derived CDR1 and CDR2 are SGHTA and FQGTGA. The CDR3 runs to 14 residues. In nucleotides, the CDR3 is TGTGCCAGCAGCCCCGCCCGAGCCGCGGATACGCAGTATTTT. This codes for CASSPARAADTQYF.

This clone occurred a few times. The chain uses TRBV7-2 and TRBJ2-7, with D possibly matching TRBD1 (5 bases). CDR1 and CDR2 (germline): SGHTA, FQGNSA. This CDR3 region has 14 residues. V lost 8 bases and J lost 2, with 16 bases in between. The CDR3 spells CASGTGQSPYEQYF. The CDR3 bases are TGTGCCAGCGGAACCGGACAATCACCCTACGAGCAGTACTTC.

The J gene is TRBJ1-5, the V gene TRBV19; 10 bases fit TRBD1. CDR1 and CDR2 from the germline V gene are LNHDA and SQIVND (reference sequence). V shed 6 bases, J shed 5 bases, and the junction held 1 base outside the gene matches. The CDR3 loop spans 13 amino acids. The CDR3 DNA reads TGTGCCAGTAGGGGACAGGGGTATCAGCCCCAGCATTTT. It translates to CASRGQGYQPQHF.

V and J are TRBV29-1 and TRBJ1-5, with D unresolved. Trimming took 4 bases from V and 0 from J, leaving 7 bases between them. Germline V lookup: CDR1 SQVTM, CDR2 ANQGSEA. This CDR3 spans 13 amino acids. The CDR3 is CSVGSNSNQPQHF. The CDR3 nucleotides read TGCAGCGTTGGGTCTAATAGCAATCAGCCCCAGCATTTT.

V gene TRBV7-2 combines with J gene TRBJ1-3, with D perhaps matching TRBD1 (6 bases). The V and J ends lost 0 bases and 12 bases respectively, with 15 bases between them. Germline CDR1 reads SGHTA; CDR2 reads FQGNSA. The CDR3 contains 14 residues. For the CDR3, the DNA is TGTGCCAGCAGCTTAGCGGGGACATCCCGGGGCATATATTTT. It specifies CASSLAGTSRGIYF.

The genes are TRBV6-1 and TRBJ2-5; 12 bases are a match to TRBD1. Trimming at V came to 2 bases and at J to 4 bases, leaving 2 bases not matched to a gene. This CDR3 contains 15 residues. Per germline, CDR1 MNHNS and CDR2 SASEGT. The CDR3 reads CASSEPGQGAETQYF. CDR3 nucleotides: TGTGCCAGCAGTGAACCGGGACAGGGGGCAGAGACCCAGTACTTC.

CDR3 region: CASSVTFSGGYTF. In DNA form, the CDR3 reads TGTGCCAGCAGCGTAACCTTCTCAGGCGGCTACACCTTC. The chain uses TRBV9 and TRBJ1-2; D gene ambiguous. The CDR3 length is 13 residues. V was cut by 1 base and J by 8 bases, with 12 bases left in between. Germline CDR1 is SGDLS and CDR2 is YYNGEE.

The chain carries TRBV18 and TRBJ2-5; 8 bases align to TRBD1. The CDR3 consists of 14 residues. Trimming removed 4 bases from V and 6 bases from J; junction bases left unmatched: 7. In germline, CDR1 is KGHSH, CDR2 LQKENI. For the CDR3, the DNA is TGTGCCAGCTCACTGGACAGGGTGGGGCAGACCCAGTACTTC. This translates into CASSLDRVGQTQYF. Drawing the rest from reference TRBV18 and TRBJ2-5, the complete variable domain is NAGVMQNPRHLVRRRGQEARLRCSPMKGHSHVYWYRQLPEEGLKFMVYLQKENIIDESGMPKERFSAEFPKEGPSILRIQQVVRGDSAAYFCASSLDRVGQTQYFGPGTRLLVL.